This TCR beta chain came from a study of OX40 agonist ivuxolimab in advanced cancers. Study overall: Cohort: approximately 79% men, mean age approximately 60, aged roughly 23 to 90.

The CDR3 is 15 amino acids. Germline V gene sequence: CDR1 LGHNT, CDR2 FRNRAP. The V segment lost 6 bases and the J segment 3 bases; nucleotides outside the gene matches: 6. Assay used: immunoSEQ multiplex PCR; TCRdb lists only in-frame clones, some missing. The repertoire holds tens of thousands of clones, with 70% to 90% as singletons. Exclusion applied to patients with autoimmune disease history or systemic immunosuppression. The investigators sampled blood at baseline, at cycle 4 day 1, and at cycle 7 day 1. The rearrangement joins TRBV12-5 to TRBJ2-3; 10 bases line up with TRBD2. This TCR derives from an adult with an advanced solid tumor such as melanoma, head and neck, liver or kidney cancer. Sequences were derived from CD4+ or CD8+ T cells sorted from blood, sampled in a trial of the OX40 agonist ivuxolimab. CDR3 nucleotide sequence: TGTGCTAGTGGCCTTAGCGGGAGGACGACAGATACGCAGTATTTT. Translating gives CASGLSGRTTDTQYF.